The TCR beta chain described here comes from a study of T cells in Graves' hyperthyroidism and ophthalmopathy. Regarding this clonotype: Its antigen is still unknown.

A lack of ophthalmopathy progression within 18 months defined stable Graves' hyperthyroidism. Study-level results: Median prediction lead before ophthalmopathy onset was 6.5 months with the model. Most clonotypes expanded in the thyroid (above 0.001) were also present in blood.

Amplified TCR beta CDR3 regions derived from RNA transcripts. The TCR CDR3 was amplified in a first-round RT-PCR using the HTBI primer set. TCRdb independently ran MiXCR on the multiplex PCR reads; one entry per CDR3 protein. In the table there are 200,000 or so distinct CDR3 sequences, about 15% of which are singletons. The CDR3 consists of 15 residues. J gave up 1 base and V 0 bases, and 0 bases lay outside the gene matches. Germline V lookup: CDR1 SGHVS, CDR2 FQNEAQ. The origin of this receptor is a woman aged 45 to 65 with Graves' hyperthyroidism. The chain joins TRBV7-8 to TRBJ2-7; TRBD2 agrees at 10 bases. Specimen: blood. This CDR3 is CASSLASGRSYEQYF. Written as DNA, the CDR3 is TGTGCCAGCAGCTTAGCTAGCGGGAGGTCCTACGAGCAGTACTTC.